Each of the 8 T cell receptor beta chains below was sequenced from the same sample in a study of blood T cell repertoires in COVID-19. Profiled with immunoSEQ multiplex PCR; TCRdb holds only in-frame clones, not every one. The sample contains over 200,000 clones, roughly 87% of which appear only once. Sequencing was carried out using peripheral blood. All receptors derive from a man aged 35 to 55 with active or convalescent COVID-19.

This clone was picked up one time. The gene calls are TRBV12-3 or TRBV12-4 and TRBJ1-1, with 8 bases matching TRBD1. With V trimmed by 5 bases and J by 7 bases, 6 bases remained unmatched. This CDR3 contains 13 residues. CDR3 nucleotide sequence: TGTGCCAGCAGTCCGGGACAGGATAATGAAGCTTTCTTT. Amino acid sequence: CASSPGQDNEAFF.

This chain uses TRBV14 with TRBJ2-1, with 8 nucleotides matching TRBD2. Germline-derived CDR1 and CDR2 are SGHDN and FVKESK. J lost 10 bases, V lost 3 bases, and 5 bases had no gene match. The CDR3 is 13 amino acids. CDR3: CASSQGRLAEQFF. CDR3 nucleotides: TGTGCCAGCAGCCAGGGAAGACTAGCGGAGCAGTTCTTC.

This clone has more than one count but fewer than ten. J is TRBJ1-2 and V is TRBV28; 9 bases are a match to TRBD1. The germline V gene has CDR1 MDHEN and CDR2 SYDVKM. This CDR3 has 12 amino acids. The V gene end was trimmed by 3 bases and the J gene end by 10 bases; junction bases not matched to a gene: 3. This CDR3 reads CASSFGQGFYTF. The CDR3 DNA is TGTGCCAGCAGTTTCGGACAGGGGTTCTACACCTTC.

This clone has just one count. The J gene is TRBJ1-2, the V gene TRBV5-4; no clear D. With 0 bases removed from V and 8 bases from J, the gap between germline ends came to 5 bases. The CDR3 is made up of 11 amino acids. Germline values: CDR1 SGHNT, CDR2 YYREEE (reference sequence). The CDR3 protein is CASSLGQGYTF. The CDR3 region has the DNA TGTGCCAGCAGCTTGGGTCAGGGCTACACCTTC.

CDR3 in amino acids: CASSGTGGERSYTF. For the CDR3, the DNA is TGCGCCAGCAGTGGGACAGGGGGCGAGAGAAGCTACACCTTC. This rearrangement joins TRBV10-2 to TRBJ1-2; TRBD1 matches at 11 bases. Germline V gives CDR1 WSHSY, CDR2 SAAADI. The CDR3 sequence is 14 residues long. The trim removed 4 bases at V and 9 bases at J, leaving 7 bases unmatched.

The V and J genes are TRBV19 and TRBJ1-1; D gene uncertain. Trimming left V 5 bases short and J 1 base short, with 14 bases between. The CDR3 consists of 15 residues. Looked up from germline, CDR1 is LNHDA and CDR2 is SQIVND (reference sequence). The DNA for the CDR3 is TGTGCCAGTAGTCCCCACGGGAGAGGGAACACTGAAGCTTTCTTT. The encoded protein is CASSPHGRGNTEAFF.

CDR3 nucleotides: TGTGCCAGTAGTATAGGTAGCGGGAGTCCCTACGAGCAGTACTTC. It encodes CASSIGSGSPYEQYF. V is TRBV19 and J is TRBJ2-7; 9 positions match TRBD2. The V segment lost 1 base and the J segment 2 bases; nucleotides outside the gene matches: 3. The CDR3 sequence is 15 residues long. Germline loops: CDR1 LNHDA, CDR2 SQIVND (reference sequence).

This clone appeared once. The V call is TRBV28, the J call TRBJ2-4; D is possibly TRBD2 (7 bases). CDR1 is MDHEN and CDR2 is SYDVKM in the germline V gene. V lost 3 bases, J lost 0 bases, and 15 bases lay in between. The CDR3 is 17 residues long. CDR3 sequence reads: CASSFYREGGAKNIQYF. The DNA for the CDR3 is TGTGCCAGCAGTTTCTACAGGGAGGGGGGAGCCAAAAACATTCAGTACTTC. Full variable domain (remainder filled in from reference TRBV28 and TRBJ2-4): DVKVTQSSRYLVKRTGEKVFLECVQDMDHENMFWYRQDPGLGLRLIYFSYDVKMKEKGDIPEGYSVSREKKERFSLILESASTNQTSMYLCASSFYREGGAKNIQYFGAGTRLSVL.